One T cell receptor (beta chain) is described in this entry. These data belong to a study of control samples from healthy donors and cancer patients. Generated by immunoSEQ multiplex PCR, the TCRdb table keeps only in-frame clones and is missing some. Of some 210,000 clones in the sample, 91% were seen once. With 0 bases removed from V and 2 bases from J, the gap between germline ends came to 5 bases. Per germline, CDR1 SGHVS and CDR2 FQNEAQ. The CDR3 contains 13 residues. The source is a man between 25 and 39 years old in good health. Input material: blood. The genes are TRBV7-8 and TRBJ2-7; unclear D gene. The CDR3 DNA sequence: TGTGCCAGCAGCTTAGCGGCACCCTACGAGCAGTACTTC. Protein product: CASSLAAPYEQYF.